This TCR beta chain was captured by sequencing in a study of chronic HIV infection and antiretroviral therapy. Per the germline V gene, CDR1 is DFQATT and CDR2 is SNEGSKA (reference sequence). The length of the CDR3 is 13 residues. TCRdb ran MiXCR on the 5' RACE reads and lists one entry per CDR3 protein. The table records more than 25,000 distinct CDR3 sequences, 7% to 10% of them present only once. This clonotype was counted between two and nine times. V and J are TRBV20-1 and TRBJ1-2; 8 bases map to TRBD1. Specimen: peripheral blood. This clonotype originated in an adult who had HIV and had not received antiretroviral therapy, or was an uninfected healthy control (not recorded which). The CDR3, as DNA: TGCGTAGCTTTGGACAGGGACGACTATGGCTACACCTTC. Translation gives CVALDRDDYGYTF.